This T cell receptor (beta chain) was captured by sequencing in a study of persistence of HIV-infected CD4 T cells. On the study more broadly: Blood samples, up to 180 mL, came from multiple time points, except two leukapheresis donors sampled once.

For this clone: The antigen remains unidentified.

Findings and caveats of the study: Rare CMV-responding cells carrying HIV-1 proviruses were not analyzed separately for TCR. Within sorted populations, more oligoclonal TCRs accompanied more oligoclonal proviruses.

This nonspecific control used anti-CD3/anti-CD28 bead stimulation of CD4+ T cells. CD4+ T cells upregulating both CD40 ligand and CD69 were sorted as responding cells. The immunoSEQ assay was version 4, run in survey mode. Template was genomic DNA at roughly 9.6 ng/uL, with up to roughly 1 ug used per sample. TCRdb's table, derived via immunoSEQ multiplex PCR, lists solely in-frame clones and lacks some. The sample carries 43,000 or so clones, 89% recorded once. Germline V CDR1 and CDR2: LNHDA, SQIVND (reference sequence). The CDR3 is 16 residues long. V shed 7 bases and J shed 2 bases, with 21 bases lying between them.

The TCR sequence derives from an adult man with HIV who was CMV-seropositive. The V call is TRBV19, the J call TRBJ2-7, with TRBD2 as a possible D gene (6 bases). The input for sequencing was CD4+ T cells sorted from PBMCs after approximately 19-hour stimulation, taken from a patient who received antiretroviral therapy. CDR3 sequence reads: CASNPFGGRKPYEQYF. For the CDR3, the DNA is TGTGCCAGTAACCCCTTCGGAGGGAGGAAGCCCTACGAGCAGTACTTC.